This TCR beta chain was obtained from a study of shared clonotypes between healthy human individuals. On the study more broadly: A donor's plate count was three for CD4 naive and three for CD4 memory; CD8 naive had two and CD8 memory one. Findings and caveats of the study: For sorted subsets, rarefaction showed incomplete sequencing despite large depth.

This CDR3 is built from 17 residues. The germline CDR1 and CDR2 sequences are SGDLS and YYNGEE. Trimming took 4 bases from V and 0 from J; bases not matched to a gene: 10. Produced via immunoSEQ multiplex PCR; TCRdb's table is partial and in-frame only. The table lists about 2.1 million clones, about 92% of them singletons. A note on this clone: The antigen is not known.

CD45RO-negative, CCR7-selected cells formed the naive CD8 fraction, which excluded terminally differentiated effector memory CD45RA+ cells. Adult Caucasians living in Nashville, Tennessee made up all of the donors. The clonotype originates from a man aged 18 to 29 in good health. Some clones in this sample may be carry-over from other donors' samples. The chain carries TRBV9 and TRBJ2-1; the match to TRBD2 covers 7 bases. The specimen sequenced was naive CD8+ T cells from PBMCs. The chain's CDR3 is CASSPGWGGPSYNEQFF. CDR3 nucleotide sequence: TGTGCCAGCAGCCCCGGTTGGGGGGGTCCCTCCTACAATGAGCAGTTCTTC.